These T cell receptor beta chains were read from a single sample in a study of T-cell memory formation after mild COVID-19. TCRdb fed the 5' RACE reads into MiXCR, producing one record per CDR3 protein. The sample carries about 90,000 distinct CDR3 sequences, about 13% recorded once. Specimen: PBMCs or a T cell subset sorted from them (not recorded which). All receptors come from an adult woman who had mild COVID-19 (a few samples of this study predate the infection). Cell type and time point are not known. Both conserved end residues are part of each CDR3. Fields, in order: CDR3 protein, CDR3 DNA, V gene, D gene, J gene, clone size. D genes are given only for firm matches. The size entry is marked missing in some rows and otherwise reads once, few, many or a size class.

CASSHRTGDQPQHF	TGCGCCAGCAGTCACAGGACAGGGGATCAGCCCCAGCATTTT	TRBV4-1	TRBD1	TRBJ1-5	many
CASSLSGWRGGVEQFF	TGTGCCAGCAGCTTATCTGGTTGGCGGGGTGGTGTGGAGCAGTTCTTC	TRBV11-3	.	TRBJ2-1	few
CASSLEVGGGTGELFF	TGTGCCAGCAGCTTGGAGGTGGGAGGAGGCACCGGGGAGCTGTTTTTT	TRBV5-5	.	TRBJ2-2	few
CASSEAQSYSYEQYF	TGTGCCAGCAGTGAAGCCCAAAGCTACAGCTACGAGCAGTACTTC	TRBV2	.	TRBJ2-7	few
CSARGGDRDPYEQYF	TGCAGTGCTAGAGGAGGGGACCGGGATCCCTACGAGCAGTACTTC	TRBV20-1	.	TRBJ2-7	few
CASSTVSTGARSDTEAFF	TGTGCCAGCAGTACCGTTTCGACAGGGGCCAGATCTGACACTGAAGCTTTCTTT	TRBV12-3/TRBV12-4	TRBD1	TRBJ1-1	.
CASTLGQTYEQYF	TGTGCCAGCACCTTGGGACAGACCTACGAGCAGTACTTC	TRBV5-4	TRBD1	TRBJ2-7	few
CASSQGWGYQETQYF	TGCGCCAGCAGCCAAGGGTGGGGGTACCAAGAGACCCAGTACTTC	TRBV4-1	.	TRBJ2-5	few
CASSFGGSNIQYF	TGTGCCAGCAGTTTCGGCGGGAGTAACATTCAGTACTTC	TRBV12-3/TRBV12-4	TRBD2	TRBJ2-4	many
CASSIKNTEAFF	TGCGCCAGCAGCATTAAAAACACTGAAGCTTTCTTT	TRBV5-1	.	TRBJ1-1	few
CASSRGGARYEQYF	TGCGCCAGCAGCCGGGGCGGGGCTAGATACGAGCAGTACTTC	TRBV4-1	.	TRBJ2-7	.
CATSDFPTGGYTF	TGTGCCACCAGTGATTTCCCGACAGGTGGCTACACCTTC	TRBV24-1	.	TRBJ1-2	few
CASSPEAGGPSTGELFF	TGTGCCAGCTCACCAGAAGCGGGAGGGCCTAGCACCGGGGAGCTGTTTTTT	TRBV18	TRBD2	TRBJ2-2	.
CASSQSHSLGALTDTQYF	TGTGCCAGCAGCCAATCCCACTCCCTGGGGGCTCTCACAGATACGCAGTATTTT	TRBV7-6	.	TRBJ2-3	few
CASSPEAPNEQYF	TGTGCCAGCAGCCCAGAGGCCCCTAACGAGCAGTACTTC	TRBV9	.	TRBJ2-7	few
CSVEATRQGIGPYEQYF	TGCAGCGTTGAAGCTACTCGACAGGGGATTGGGCCCTACGAGCAGTACTTC	TRBV29-1	TRBD1	TRBJ2-7	.
CASSQRDVAYEQYF	TGCGCCAGCAGCCAACGGGACGTAGCCTACGAGCAGTACTTC	TRBV4-1	.	TRBJ2-7	few
CASSPPGLYNEQFF	TGTGCCAGCAGCCCCCCGGGACTGTACAATGAGCAGTTCTTC	TRBV3-1	.	TRBJ2-1	.
CASSQDQGNTGELFF	TGCGCCAGCAGCCAAGATCAGGGGAACACCGGGGAGCTGTTTTTT	TRBV4-1	.	TRBJ2-2	few
CASMPGQVSYEQYF	TGTGCCAGCATGCCGGGACAGGTCTCCTACGAGCAGTACTTC	TRBV2	TRBD1	TRBJ2-7	few
CASSIGQYEAFF	TGTGCCAGTAGTATAGGACAGTACGAAGCTTTCTTT	TRBV19	.	TRBJ1-1	.
CASSLGTAQSYEQYF	TGCGCCAGCAGCCTCGGGACAGCCCAATCCTACGAGCAGTACTTC	TRBV4-3	TRBD1	TRBJ2-7	many
CASRPSGRWTEAFF	TGTGCCAGCAGACCCTCCGGGAGATGGACTGAAGCTTTCTTT	TRBV2	.	TRBJ1-1	few
CASSVTGEGEQYF	TGCGCCAGCAGCGTGACAGGGGAAGGGGAGCAGTACTTC	TRBV5-1	TRBD1	TRBJ2-7	.
CASSRTPGLATYNEQFF	TGTGCCAGCAGCCGCACTCCGGGACTAGCTACGTACAATGAGCAGTTCTTC	TRBV7-6	TRBD2	TRBJ2-1	few
CSAVQGEVTEAFF	TGCAGCGCCGTACAGGGGGAAGTCACTGAAGCTTTCTTT	TRBV29-1	TRBD1	TRBJ1-1	.
CSVEVLGNGPWDTQYF	TGCAGCGTTGAAGTCCTAGGTAACGGCCCCTGGGATACGCAGTATTTT	TRBV29-1	.	TRBJ2-3	.
CSARDPRGEQETQYF	TGCAGTGCTAGAGATCCCCGGGGGGAACAAGAGACCCAGTACTTC	TRBV20-1	TRBD2	TRBJ2-5	few
CASSRDIRNEQFF	TGTGCCAGCAGTAGGGACATACGCAATGAGCAGTTCTTC	TRBV19	.	TRBJ2-1	few
CASSPDLSIMEQYF	TGCGCCAGCAGCCCGGACCTAAGTATTATGGAGCAGTACTTC	TRBV5-1	.	TRBJ2-7	.
CAISLKRQNTGELFF	TGTGCCATCAGCCTAAAGCGGCAGAACACCGGGGAGCTGTTTTTT	TRBV15	.	TRBJ2-2	few
CASSSPQDARTGELFF	TGTGCCAGCAGCTCCCCACAGGACGCGAGAACCGGGGAGCTGTTTTTT	TRBV7-9	.	TRBJ2-2	.
CATSDFSKNEQFF	TGTGCCACCAGTGATTTCTCGAAGAATGAGCAGTTCTTC	TRBV24-1	.	TRBJ2-1	few
CASSLDEAGAQNTEAFF	TGCGCCAGCAGCTTGGACGAGGCAGGGGCCCAGAACACTGAAGCTTTCTTT	TRBV5-1	.	TRBJ1-1	few
CASRGPGLHSYNEQFF	TGTGCCAGCAGAGGACCGGGACTTCACTCCTACAATGAGCAGTTCTTC	TRBV12-3/TRBV12-4	.	TRBJ2-1	few
CASSSSTTGELFF	TGTGCCAGCAGTAGTTCCACCACCGGGGAGCTGTTTTTT	TRBV7-9	.	TRBJ2-2	few
CASSLWGRDWSSQYF	TGTGCCAGCAGCCTTTGGGGGCGGGACTGGTCTTCCCAGTACTTC	TRBV7-2	.	TRBJ2-5	.
CASSYSVTGGQVDTQYF	TGTGCCAGCAGTTACTCAGTCACAGGGGGCCAAGTAGATACGCAGTATTTT	TRBV6-2/TRBV6-3	TRBD1	TRBJ2-3	few
CASSLDRGTDTQYF	TGTGCCAGCAGCCTTGACAGGGGCACAGATACGCAGTATTTT	TRBV7-8	TRBD1	TRBJ2-3	many
CASSLLGGQGPQETQYF	TGTGCCAGCAGCTTACTTGGAGGACAGGGACCTCAAGAGACCCAGTACTTC	TRBV7-3	TRBD1	TRBJ2-5	few
CATSEPGTGEYNEQFF	TGTGCCACCAGTGAGCCCGGGACAGGGGAATACAATGAGCAGTTCTTC	TRBV24-1	TRBD1	TRBJ2-1	few
CASRGPGNEQFF	TGTGCCAGCAGGGGACCGGGCAATGAGCAGTTCTTC	TRBV9	.	TRBJ2-1	few
CSVEIQGAVETQYF	TGCAGCGTTGAGATACAGGGGGCCGTGGAGACCCAGTACTTC	TRBV29-1	TRBD1	TRBJ2-5	.
CASSPESGRAGEQYF	TGCGCCAGCAGCCCCGAAAGCGGGAGGGCGGGTGAGCAGTACTTC	TRBV4-3	TRBD2	TRBJ2-7	many
CASSEGGYNEQFF	TGTGCCAGCAGCGAAGGGGGATACAATGAGCAGTTCTTC	TRBV11-1	.	TRBJ2-1	.
CASSEGSGNEQFF	TGTGCCAGCAGCGAGGGAAGCGGTAATGAGCAGTTCTTC	TRBV9	.	TRBJ2-1	.
CAWNYGTPLLSYEQYF	TGTGCCTGGAATTACGGGACTCCTCTCCTCTCCTACGAGCAGTACTTC	TRBV30	.	TRBJ2-7	.
CASSLAQGAAASTDTQYF	TGCGCCAGCAGCTTGGCCCAGGGGGCGGCTGCGAGCACAGATACGCAGTATTTT	TRBV5-1	TRBD1	TRBJ2-3	.